Each of the 22 T cell receptor beta chains below was sequenced from the same sample in a study of siplizumab effects on memory and regulatory T cells. The assay was immunoSEQ multiplex PCR, and TCRdb's table has in-frame clones only and misses some. The table records some 15,000 clones, over 40% of them present only once. These receptors lack a known antigen. The mixed lymphocyte reaction cells were cocultured at 37°C for under 7 days. Sequenced input: CFSE-low (dividing) CD4+ T cells sorted from an allogeneic mixed lymphocyte reaction. Receptors were obtained from a human donor in good health; the cells came from an allogeneic mixed lymphocyte reaction. Some clones in this sample may be carry-over from other donors' samples.

This clone was counted only a few times. The V gene is TRBV5-1, the J gene TRBJ1-2; 7 nucleotides line up with TRBD1. The trim removed 1 base at V and 3 bases at J, leaving 3 bases unmatched. Germline V gene data show CDR1 as SGHRS and CDR2 as YFSETQ. CDR3 length: 14 amino acids. The CDR3 DNA is TGCGCCAGCAGCTTGACAGGGGTCGACTATGGCTACACCTTC. Translating gives CASSLTGVDYGYTF.

This clone was counted between two and nine times. V and J are TRBV19 and TRBJ2-2; D possibly corresponds to TRBD2 (6 bases). CDR1 is LNHDA and CDR2 is SQIVND in the germline V gene (reference sequence). V lost 7 bases, J lost 2 bases, and 14 bases lay in between. The CDR3 loop spans 15 amino acids. DNA of the CDR3: TGTGCCAGTATCGTAACGGGAGCCAACACCGGGGAGCTGTTTTTT. The encoded protein is CASIVTGANTGELFF.

This clone came up a few times. Other DNA sequences within the sample encode an identical CDR3. V gene TRBV7-2 combines with J gene TRBJ1-5; D not resolved. Germline CDR1 reads SGHTA; CDR2 reads FQGNSA. Trimming took off 2 bases at V and 6 bases at J, with 8 bases between the two ends. This CDR3 contains 13 residues. CDR3 nucleotide sequence: TGTGCCAGCAGCTTATTTGGTCGTCAGCCCCAGCATTTT. Amino acid sequence: CASSLFGRQPQHF.

The rearrangement links TRBV5-1 to TRBJ2-7; D remains unclear. The CDR3 consists of 16 residues. Trimming removed 0 bases from V and 0 bases from J, with 13 bases in between. CDR1 and CDR2 (germline): SGHRS, YFSETQ. CDR3: CASSLGWSRSSYEQYF. CDR3 coding DNA: TGCGCCAGCAGCTTGGGATGGTCTAGGAGCTCCTACGAGCAGTACTTC.

The V and J genes are TRBV9 and TRBJ2-1, with D perhaps matching TRBD2 (6 bases). The CDR3 extends over 15 amino acids. Germline V lookup: CDR1 SGDLS, CDR2 YYNGEE. The V end lost 2 bases, the J end lost 4 bases, and 13 bases lay between the germline ends. CDR3 nucleotide sequence: TGTGCCAGCAGCGTCTCCGGGGGAGAATACAATGAGCAGTTCTTC. Translation gives CASSVSGGEYNEQFF.

The chain couples TRBV18 to TRBJ2-5, with a weak D call TRBD1 (5 bases). There are 17 residues in the CDR3. V was trimmed by 3 bases and J by 6 bases, leaving 23 bases between them. CDR1 and CDR2 (germline): KGHSH, LQKENI. CDR3 bases: TGTGCCAGCTCACCGTTAAGGGGATCGACTTCAAGAAAGACCCAGTACTTC. This translates into CASSPLRGSTSRKTQYF.

The CDR3 coding sequence is TGTGCCAGCTCATCTGTAGGGGGTTTGTTCTACGAGCAGTACTTC. Residues: CASSSVGGLFYEQYF. This chain links TRBV18 with TRBJ2-7; D is possibly TRBD1 (6 bases). V was trimmed by 5 bases and J by 3 bases, leaving 17 bases between them. The CDR3 length is 15 residues. The germline CDR1 and CDR2 sequences are KGHSH and LQKENI.

The rearrangement links TRBV2 to TRBJ1-4; a weak D match, TRBD1 (6 bases). Germline CDR1 is SNHLY and CDR2 is FYNNEI. Trimming shortened V by 8 bases and J by 0 bases, and 16 bases separated the two germline ends. The CDR3 contains 16 residues. The CDR3 loop reads CASATRDTATNEKLFF. Here the CDR3 DNA reads TGTGCCAGCGCAACCCGGGACACCGCAACTAATGAAAAACTGTTTTTT.

This clone was seen more than once but under ten times. This chain links TRBV2 with TRBJ2-5, with 9 bases aligning to TRBD2. The junction had 16 bases not matched to a gene; V was cut back by 3 bases and J by 2 bases. The CDR3 is made up of 19 amino acids. The germline CDR1 and CDR2 sequences are SNHLY and FYNNEI. Written as DNA, the CDR3 is TGTGCCAGCAGTGAGTTTGGGGGACGCGGCGGGAGGGATCAAGAGACCCAGTACTTC. Translation gives CASSEFGGRGGRDQETQYF. Filled out from reference TRBV2 and TRBJ2-5, the complete variable domain reads EPEVTQTPSHQVTQMGQEVILRCVPISNHLYFYWYRQILGQKVEFLVSFYNNEISEKSEIFDDQFSVERPDGSNFTLKIRSTKLEDSAMYFCASSEFGGRGGRDQETQYFGPGTRLLVL.

V and J are TRBV27 and TRBJ1-2, with TRBD1 as a possible D gene (5 bases). The V end was cut by 0 bases, the J end by 0 bases, with 11 bases between. The CDR3 consists of 16 residues. Germline V gene sequence: CDR1 MNHEY, CDR2 SMNVEV (reference sequence). Here the CDR3 DNA reads TGTGCCAGCAGTTTATCCGGAGGGGTGTCTAACTATGGCTACACCTTC. It specifies CASSLSGGVSNYGYTF.

This clone is judged medium-sized. The chain carries TRBV19 and TRBJ1-2; 8 nucleotides align to TRBD1. The germline V gene encodes CDR1 LNHDA and CDR2 SQIVND (reference sequence). The CDR3 consists of 15 residues. J lost 3 bases, V lost 9 bases, and 12 bases had no gene match. The CDR3 DNA sequence: TGTGCCAGCAAGAGCATACAGGGGGATCACTATGGCTACACCTTC. It is translated as CASKSIQGDHYGYTF.

Worth noting for this clone: A read error may explain this, as a much larger clone is one base away. V and J are TRBV5-4 and TRBJ1-2; 11 bases map to TRBD1. The CDR3 length is 14 residues. CDR1 is SGHNT and CDR2 is YYREEE in the germline V gene (reference sequence). CDR3: CASSMGQGGLGHTF. Written as DNA, the CDR3 is TGTGCCAGCAGCATGGGACAGGGGGGACTTGGCCACACCTTC.

The chain employs TRBV5-5 and TRBJ2-7, with a weak D call TRBD1 (6 bases). The CDR3 totals 15 residues. The germline gives CDR1 SGHKS, CDR2 YYEKEE (reference sequence). The V and J ends lost 0 bases and 4 bases respectively, with 14 bases between them. CDR3 coding DNA: TGTGCCAGCAGCTTGGGGCAGGGGCCTCAATACGAGCAGTACTTC. Its translation is CASSLGQGPQYEQYF.

This chain links TRBV5-6 with TRBJ2-7; D is uncertain. Germline V gene data show CDR1 as SGHDT and CDR2 as YYEEEE. The CDR3 is 13 amino acids. V was trimmed by 1 base and J by 0 bases, leaving 5 bases between them. Written as DNA, the CDR3 is TGTGCCAGCAGCTTGCCACCCTCCTACGAGCAGTACTTC. This codes for CASSLPPSYEQYF.

The chain is built from TRBV14 and TRBJ1-5, with TRBD1 matching 8 bases. The CDR3 sequence is 15 residues long. Germline trimming cut 2 bases from V and 3 bases from J; bases unmatched to any gene: 3. CDR1 and CDR2 (germline): SGHDN, FVKESK. CDR3 nucleotide sequence: TGTGCCAGCAGCCAAACGACAGGGGTCAATCAGCCCCAGCATTTT. It specifies CASSQTTGVNQPQHF.

This clone has only a few counts. The chain employs TRBV7-9 and TRBJ2-2; TRBD1 is a possible D gene (6 bases). CDR1 and CDR2 (germline): SEHNR, FQNEAQ (reference sequence). Between the trimmed V and J ends, which lost 6 bases and 0 bases, there was a span of 14 bases. The CDR3 length is 16 residues. CDR3 sequence reads: CASRPAGAANTGELFF. The CDR3 DNA follows: TGTGCCAGCAGGCCAGCAGGGGCCGCGAACACCGGGGAGCTGTTTTTT.

V usage is TRBV11-2 and J usage is TRBJ2-3; D is unresolved. V lost 8 bases, J lost 3 bases, and 6 bases lay in between. CDR1 is SGHAT and CDR2 is FQNNGV in the germline V gene. This CDR3 comprises 11 residues. The CDR3 sequence is CASSTTDTQYF. As DNA, the CDR3 is TGTGCCAGCTCTACAACAGATACGCAGTATTTT.

The gene calls are TRBV7-3 and TRBJ2-1, with 11 positions matching TRBD2. From germline, CDR1 is SGHTA and CDR2 FQGTGA. The CDR3 length is 16 residues. Germline trimming cut 5 bases from V and 9 bases from J; bases unmatched to any gene: 12. The CDR3 is CASSHQASGGTVEQFF. The CDR3, as DNA: TGTGCCAGCAGCCACCAAGCTAGCGGGGGGACGGTTGAGCAGTTCTTC.

This clone was picked up many times. V is TRBV2 and J is TRBJ2-6; no reliable D call. In germline, CDR1 is SNHLY, CDR2 FYNNEI. Trimming shortened V by 5 bases and J by 3 bases, and 14 bases separated the two germline ends. The CDR3 length is 16 residues. The CDR3: CASSRTVYIGANVLTF. DNA of the CDR3: TGTGCCAGCAGTAGGACCGTATATATTGGGGCCAACGTCCTGACTTTC.

V gene TRBV18 combines with J gene TRBJ2-3, with D possibly matching TRBD1 (5 bases). V was cut by 4 bases and J by 3 bases, with 8 bases left in between. Germline loops: CDR1 KGHSH, CDR2 LQKENI. The CDR3 consists of 13 residues. In DNA form, the CDR3 reads TGTGCCAGCTCACAGGGGCTGACAGATACGCAGTATTTT. It yields the protein CASSQGLTDTQYF.

The chain recombines TRBV5-1 with TRBJ2-3; D remains unclear. The CDR3 sequence is 16 residues long. CDR1 and CDR2 (germline): SGHRS, YFSETQ. The ends were cut back, 0 bases at V and 0 bases at J, with 11 bases in the middle. The CDR3 DNA follows: TGCGCCAGCAGCTTGGCCGTCCGGATTAGCACAGATACGCAGTATTTT. Its protein product is CASSLAVRISTDTQYF.

The chain joins TRBV6-1 to TRBJ2-5; the match to TRBD1 covers 11 bases. V trimming: 1 base; J trimming: 4 bases; junction bases outside the gene matches: 5. The CDR3 has 16 amino acids. Germline-derived CDR1 and CDR2 are MNHNS and SASEGT. CDR3 coding DNA: TGTGCCAGCAGTGAAGTCGGTGGGACAGGGGGAGAGACCCAGTACTTC. Its protein product is CASSEVGGTGGETQYF.